These 5 T cell receptor beta chains were all obtained from the same sample, sequenced in a study of regulatory T cells in long-lasting Graves disease. CDR3 regions were amplified by Arm-PCR using iRepertoire HTBI primers to build TCR beta libraries. MiXCR was run by TCRdb on the multiplex PCR reads, yielding one entry per CDR3 protein. The top ten hold around 13% of the sample, which has approximately 270,000 distinct CDR3 sequences, around 19% seen once. Time point noted: newly diagnosed GD, antithyroid drugs for less than 3 months. TCR sequences were obtained from RNA taken from PBMCs. The same data also went into a second study, on T cells in Graves' hyperthyroidism and ophthalmopathy.

This sample comprised peripheral blood mononuclear cells (PBMCs), obtained at new diagnosis, from a patient treated with antithyroid drugs. Source of these receptors: a woman in her 30s with Graves disease.

This clonotype was counted many times. The chain is built from TRBV6-5 and TRBJ2-1, with unresolved D. The germline V gene has CDR1 MNHEY and CDR2 SVGAGI. Trimming shortened V by 0 bases and J by 9 bases, and 12 bases separated the two germline ends. The CDR3 is made up of 14 amino acids. For the CDR3, the DNA is TGTGCCAGCAGTTACTCGAATCAGTTGGCTGAGCAGTTCTTC. It translates to CASSYSNQLAEQFF.

This clonotype was seen many times. The V gene is TRBV5-1, the J gene TRBJ2-1; D possibly uses TRBD1 or TRBD2 (5 bases each). V shed 4 bases and J shed 7 bases, with 21 bases lying between them. The CDR3 extends over 16 amino acids. Germline V gene sequence: CDR1 SGHRS, CDR2 YFSETQ. CDR3 amino acids: CASSRTLPGRANEQFF. The CDR3 region has the DNA TGCGCCAGCAGCCGGACACTTCCGGGACGCGCGAATGAGCAGTTCTTC.

This clonotype was seen repeatedly, ten times or more. This chain links TRBV14 with TRBJ1-6; possibly TRBD1 for D (5 bases). The V gene's germline CDR1 is SGHDN and CDR2 FVKESK. Trimming stripped 0 bases from V and 7 bases from J, with 7 bases between. CDR3 length: 14 residues. As DNA, the CDR3 is TGTGCCAGCAGCCAAGAATGGGGGAATTCACCCCTCCACTTT. Its translation: CASSQEWGNSPLHF.

This clonotype has a count of ten or more. This sequence joins TRBV5-1 and TRBJ1-1; 8 positions agree with TRBD1. V gave up 2 bases and J gave up 1 base; unmatched junction bases: 7. Germline V CDR1 and CDR2: SGHRS, YFSETQ. This CDR3 region has 16 residues. CDR3 DNA sequence: TGCGCCAGCAGCTTCAACCGACAGGGGACGAACACTGAAGCTTTCTTT. This sequence encodes CASSFNRQGTNTEAFF.

This clonotype appeared many times. V is TRBV7-2 and J is TRBJ2-3; D unresolved. Germline CDR1 SGHTA, CDR2 FQGNSA. This CDR3 is 13 amino acids long. Trimming removed 1 base at V and 3 bases at J, with 5 bases between. CDR3: CASSLVITDTQYF. CDR3 DNA: TGTGCCAGCAGCTTAGTTATTACAGATACGCAGTATTTT.